This T cell receptor beta chain was obtained from a study of regulatory T cells in long-lasting Graves disease. Background on the study: Patients newly diagnosed with Graves' had been on antithyroid drugs for under 3 months.

Germline-derived CDR1 and CDR2 are LGHNT and FRNRAP. This CDR3 has 18 residues. Trimming removed 4 bases at V and 0 bases at J, with 16 bases between. This clonotype was seen ten or more times. Its antigen is currently unknown. Overall study results and limits: Gene preferences differed: TRBV28, TRBJ1-2, TRBJ2-5 in persistent cases. TCR diversity was lower in persistent than newly diagnosed Graves' disease.

Building of the TCR beta libraries involved iRepertoire HTBI primers and Arm-PCR of CDR3 regions. TCRdb redid the calling of the multiplex PCR reads with MiXCR, one entry per CDR3 protein. This sample carries 350,000 to 450,000 distinct CDR3 sequences, approximately 15% of them seen once, and the ten largest clones take roughly 8%. Time point: newly diagnosed GD, antithyroid drugs for less than 3 months. The TCR library was made from RNA that had been extracted from PBMCs in TRIzol. In addition, the sample was reused for a study of T cells in Graves' hyperthyroidism and ophthalmopathy. This second report adds: For the diagnoses, clinical symptoms, serum thyroxine and TRAb, thyroid ultrasound and orbital computed tomography were used.

The clonotype comes from a woman aged 40-49 years with Graves disease. The starting material was peripheral blood mononuclear cells (PBMCs), obtained at new diagnosis, from a patient treated with antithyroid drugs. The chain combines TRBV12-5 with TRBJ1-6; possible D gene TRBD1, 5 bases. CDR3 bases: TGTGCTAGTGGTTCTCCGGGACGGAAGAGCTCCTATAATTCACCCCTCCACTTT. Residues: CASGSPGRKSSYNSPLHF.